These 18 T cell receptor beta chains share one sample of origin, sequenced in a study of blood T cell repertoires in COVID-19. The protocol was immunoSEQ multiplex PCR, while the TCRdb copy is restricted to in-frame clones and leaves out a portion. The sample yields 380,000 or so clones, more than 65% seen once. Sequencing used peripheral blood. These receptors were taken from a human donor with acute or convalescent COVID-19. The donor label of this sample is uncertain.

The rearrangement links TRBV6-5 to TRBJ1-1; D is uncertain. The CDR3 consists of 13 residues. V lost 5 bases and J 1 base, leaving 8 bases between the germline ends. Germline values: CDR1 MNHEY, CDR2 SVGAGI. DNA of the CDR3: TGTGCCAGCAGTAAAACAAGGAACACTGAAGCTTTCTTT. This sequence encodes CASSKTRNTEAFF.

The chain couples TRBV10-3 to TRBJ1-1; 9 bases match TRBD1. The length of the CDR3 is 15 residues. Per the germline V gene, CDR1 is ENHRY and CDR2 is SYGVKD. V shed 4 bases, J shed 4 bases, and the junction held 7 bases outside the gene matches. Here the CDR3 DNA reads TGTGCCATCAGTGCCCGACAGGGGGTCGGCACTGAAGCTTTCTTT. Residues: CAISARQGVGTEAFF.

Concerning this clone: One junction end disagrees with the germline gene, perhaps due to a read error. The V call is TRBV3-1 (or the pseudogene TRBV3-2), the J call TRBJ1-2; weak D call: TRBD1 (5 bases). Germline V gene lookup returns CDR1 LGHDT and CDR2 YNNKEL (reference sequence). The CDR3 loop spans 14 amino acids. The CDR3 loop is CVSSPNAGGDGYTF. CDR3 bases: TGTGTCAGCAGCCCAAATGCGGGGGGTGATGGCTACACCTTC.

The V call is TRBV6-6, the J call TRBJ2-3, with 12 bases identical to TRBD2. The CDR3 loop spans 15 amino acids. Germline V lookup: CDR1 MNHNY, CDR2 SVGAGI (reference sequence). V shed 6 bases and J 7 bases; nucleotides not matched to a gene: 8. CDR3 sequence: CASSRTSGGRNTQYF. In DNA, the CDR3 is TGTGCCAGCAGCCGTACTAGCGGGGGGAGGAATACGCAGTATTTT.

This chain uses TRBV18 with TRBJ1-3; 7 positions agree with TRBD1. CDR1 is KGHSH, CDR2 LQKENI, per germline. The CDR3 consists of 15 residues. Unmatched junction bases numbered 7, after V lost 3 bases and J lost 5 bases. In nucleotides, the CDR3 is TGTGCCAGCTCACCTCGGGACAGCGCAAGAAACACCATATATTTT. Protein sequence: CASSPRDSARNTIYF. The full variable domain, in which reference TRBV18 and TRBJ1-3 provide the parts outside the CDR3, is NAGVMQNPRHLVRRRGQEARLRCSPMKGHSHVYWYRQLPEEGLKFMVYLQKENIIDESGMPKERFSAEFPKEGPSILRIQQVVRGDSAAYFCASSPRDSARNTIYFGEGSWLTVV.

The rearrangement joins TRBV12-5 to TRBJ2-3; tentative D call: TRBD1 (5 bases). The CDR3 is 14 residues long. CDR1 is LGHNT, CDR2 FRNRAP, per germline. The germline V and J ends were trimmed by 1 base and 4 bases, with 9 bases remaining between them. CDR3 loop: CASGLGQGSDTQYF. CDR3 nucleotide sequence: TGTGCTAGTGGTTTGGGGCAGGGCTCAGATACGCAGTATTTT.

The chain links TRBV12-5 to TRBJ1-2; a possible D gene is TRBD1 (5 bases). V was pared by 0 bases and J by 8 bases, with 16 bases between. CDR3 length: 15 amino acids. The V gene's germline CDR1 is LGHNT and CDR2 FRNRAP. The CDR3 DNA is TGTGCTAGTGGTTTGGTACCTCAGGGCCGGCTGGGCTACACCTTC. It translates to CASGLVPQGRLGYTF. Full variable domain (outside the CDR3, taken from reference TRBV12-5 and TRBJ1-2): DARVTQTPRHKVTEMGQEVTMRCQPILGHNTVFWYRQTMMQGLELLAYFRNRAPLDDSGMPKDRFSAEMPDATLATLKIQPSEPRDSAVYFCASGLVPQGRLGYTFGSGTRLTVV.

V and J are TRBV6-5 and TRBJ1-2, with 9 positions matching TRBD1. This CDR3 has 15 residues. V lost 6 bases, J lost 7 bases, and 12 bases stayed unmatched. CDR1 is MNHEY and CDR2 is SVGAGI in the germline V gene. CDR3 nucleotide sequence: TGTGCCAGCAGCCCAATGAAGGGACAGGGATTTGGCTACACCTTC. This codes for CASSPMKGQGFGYTF.

Comments on this clone: Other DNA sequences from this sample encode an identical CDR3 as well. This rearrangement joins TRBV5-1 to TRBJ1-2; 8 bases agree with TRBD1. The V segment lost 0 bases and the J segment 5 bases; nucleotides outside the gene matches: 6. In germline, CDR1 is SGHRS, CDR2 YFSETQ. This CDR3 spans 15 amino acids. CDR3 bases: TGCGCCAGCAGCTTGGCCGGGACAGGACCGTATGGCTACACCTTC. Its protein is CASSLAGTGPYGYTF.

This chain joins TRBV3-1 (or the pseudogene TRBV3-2) and TRBJ2-2; D gene unclear. The CDR3 is made up of 15 amino acids. The germline CDR1 and CDR2 sequences are LGHDT and YNNKEL (reference sequence). The V end was cut by 4 bases, the J end by 2 bases, with 11 bases between. The CDR3 spells CASSPRHSNTGELFF. The CDR3 coding sequence is TGTGCCAGCAGCCCACGGCACAGTAACACCGGGGAGCTGTTTTTT.

This chain links TRBV9 with TRBJ2-7; TRBD2 matches at 11 bases. CDR3 length: 17 amino acids. CDR1 SGDLS and CDR2 YYNGEE come from the germline V gene. After removal of 3 bases from V and 6 bases from J, the junction contained 14 bases not matched to a gene. The CDR3 is CASSGGGLAGTSGEQYF. Written as DNA, the CDR3 is TGTGCCAGCAGCGGCGGCGGACTAGCGGGTACCTCCGGCGAGCAGTACTTC.

The gene calls are TRBV6-5 and TRBJ1-2; TRBD1 might be the D (6 bases). The germline gives CDR1 MNHEY, CDR2 SVGAGI. The CDR3 runs to 13 residues. Trimming pared 8 bases from V and 8 bases from J, leaving 18 bases between. This chain's CDR3 is CASSGQLPGGYTF. CDR3 coding DNA: TGTGCCAGCTCGGGACAACTCCCAGGGGGCTACACCTTC.

This clone has more than one count but fewer than ten. The CDR3 reads CASKVTGTDTEAFF. CDR3 DNA sequence: TGTGCCAGCAAAGTGACAGGGACGGACACTGAAGCTTTCTTT. The genes are TRBV6-5 and TRBJ1-1; 7 bases agree with TRBD1. The CDR3 runs to 14 residues. CDR1 is MNHEY and CDR2 is SVGAGI in the germline V gene. V lost 7 bases, J lost 3 bases, and 8 bases stayed unmatched.

About this clone itself: The sample carries other DNA sequences with the same CDR3. The gene calls are TRBV27 and TRBJ2-7; TRBD2 aligns across 8 bases. This CDR3 region has 14 residues. Germline V gene sequence: CDR1 MNHEY, CDR2 SMNVEV (reference sequence). V dropped 3 bases and J dropped 2; count of bases not matched to a gene: 3. DNA for the CDR3: TGTGCCAGCAGTTTTGCTAGCGGGCCCTACGAGCAGTACTTC. Protein product: CASSFASGPYEQYF.

CDR3 nucleotide sequence: TGTGCCAGCAGTCCATGGACTCGGGGAGTGCCCCAGCATTTT. Translating it yields CASSPWTRGVPQHF. The V gene is TRBV6-2 or TRBV6-3, the J gene TRBJ1-5; no definite D call. Germline assignment: CDR1 MNHEY and CDR2 SVGEGT. The V and J ends lost 5 bases and 9 bases respectively, with 17 bases between them. The CDR3 extends over 14 amino acids.

This chain links TRBV5-5 with TRBJ2-1; 7 bases line up with TRBD2. Germline V gene lookup returns CDR1 SGHKS and CDR2 YYEKEE (reference sequence). J was trimmed by 4 bases and V by 4 bases; bases with no gene match: 8. CDR3 length equals 15 residues. As DNA, the CDR3 is TGTGCCAGCAGCGGGGGGGTAAGAATTTACAATGAGCAGTTCTTC. This translates into CASSGGVRIYNEQFF. The full variable domain, completed using reference TRBV5-5 and TRBJ2-1, is DAGVTQSPTHLIKTRGQQVTLRCSPISGHKSVSWYQQVLGQGPQFIFQYYEKEERGRGNFPDRFSARQFPNYSSELNVNALLLGDSALYLCASSGGVRIYNEQFFGPGTRLTVL.

This rearrangement joins TRBV14 to TRBJ1-2; D perhaps matches TRBD1 (6 bases). CDR1 is SGHDN, CDR2 FVKESK, per germline. The V end lost 0 bases, the J end lost 4 bases, and 15 bases lay between the germline ends. CDR3 length equals 16 residues. The CDR3 bases are TGTGCCAGCAGCCAAGAATATGGGACAAACCGCTATGGCTACACCTTC. This gives the protein CASSQEYGTNRYGYTF.

This clone was found many times. This rearrangement joins TRBV6-2 or TRBV6-3 to TRBJ1-1; maybe TRBD1 (5 bases). Trimming removed 2 bases from V and 0 bases from J, with 10 bases in between. The CDR3 spans 15 residues. Germline CDR1 is MNHEY and CDR2 is SVGEGT. The CDR3 loop is CASSYSGTMNTEAFF. CDR3 DNA sequence: TGTGCCAGCAGTTACAGCGGGACCATGAACACTGAAGCTTTCTTT.